This T cell receptor beta chain is drawn from a study of blood T cell repertoires in COVID-19. Whole-study context: Material from acute and convalescent COVID-19 was sourced from the United States, Italy and Spain.

Original processing methods: Reference gene primers were amplified, and this amplification served to estimate nucleated cell counts. Repertoires were generated with immunoSEQ multiplex PCR, while TCRdb's copy carries only in-frame clones and drops some. D and trimming were read from the DNA, whereas the V and J calls and clone size are those reported in that table. The sample includes under 200,000 clones, approximately 83% of them seen just once. The length of the CDR3 is 14 residues. Trimming took 9 bases from V and 0 from J, leaving 11 bases between them. CDR1 and CDR2 from the germline V gene are LNHDA and SQIVND (reference sequence).

The sequenced sample was peripheral blood. The chain is built from TRBV19 and TRBJ1-4, with a tentative D call TRBD1 (6 bases). This TCR was recovered from a woman over 75 with active or convalescent COVID-19. The CDR3 region has the DNA TGTGCCAGCGGGACACTTGCAACTAATGAAAAACTGTTTTTT. Translation gives CASGTLATNEKLFF. The entire variable domain, with the rest obtained from reference TRBV19 and TRBJ1-4, is as follows: DGGITQSPKYLFRKEGQNVTLSCEQNLNHDAMYWYRQDPGQGLRLIYYSQIVNDFQKGDIAEGYSVSREKKESFPLTVTSAQKNPTAFYLCASGTLATNEKLFFGSGTQLSVL.